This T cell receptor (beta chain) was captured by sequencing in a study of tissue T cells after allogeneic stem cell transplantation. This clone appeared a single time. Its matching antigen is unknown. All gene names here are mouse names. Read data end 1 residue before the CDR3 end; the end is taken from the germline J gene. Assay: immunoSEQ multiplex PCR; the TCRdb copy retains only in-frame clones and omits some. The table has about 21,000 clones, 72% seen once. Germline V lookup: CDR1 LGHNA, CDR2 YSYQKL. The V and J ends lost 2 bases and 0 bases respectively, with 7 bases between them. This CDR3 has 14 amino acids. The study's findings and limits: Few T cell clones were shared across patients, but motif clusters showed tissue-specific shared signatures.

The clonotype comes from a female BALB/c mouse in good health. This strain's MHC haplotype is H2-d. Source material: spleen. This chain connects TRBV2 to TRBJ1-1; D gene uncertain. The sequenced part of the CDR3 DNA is TGTGCCAGCAGCCAAAGGGCAACAAACACAGAAGTCTTC. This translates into CASSQRATNTEVF. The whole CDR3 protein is CASSQRATNTEVFF.